The entry below gives a single T cell receptor beta chain sequence along with its context. The sample is drawn from a study of blood T cell repertoires in COVID-19. From germline, CDR1 is SGHAT and CDR2 FQDESV (reference sequence). This CDR3 spans 14 amino acids. The V end was cut by 4 bases, the J end by 0 bases, with 9 bases between. Generated by immunoSEQ multiplex PCR, the TCRdb table keeps only in-frame clones and is missing some. The sample records over 75,000 clones, approximately 82% being singletons. The source material was peripheral blood. This receptor was obtained from a woman aged 50 to 60 with acute or convalescent COVID-19. The chain couples TRBV11-1 to TRBJ1-1; the D is unclear. CDR3 DNA sequence: TGTGCCAGCAGCTCGGAGTACATGAACACTGAAGCTTTCTTT. Protein: CASSSEYMNTEAFF.